The subject of this entry is one T cell receptor (beta chain). Antigen: not known. J lost 4 bases, V lost 5 bases, and 11 bases had no gene match. Germline V gene lookup returns CDR1 LNHDA and CDR2 SQIVND (reference sequence). CDR3 length: 16 residues. TCRdb recomputed calls from the reads with MiXCR, one row per CDR3 protein. Among about 890,000 distinct CDR3 sequences listed, 25% to 40% were seen once. This sample is part of a study of T cell repertoires in cytomegalovirus infection. This TCR came from a human donor in good health (CMV status not recorded). Some clones in this sample may be carry-over from other donors' samples. The rearrangement links TRBV19 to TRBJ1-5, with TRBD1 identical over 7 bases. The starting material was cultured CD8+ T cells from PBMCs, obtained from culture after CMV antigen stimulation. In nucleotides, the CDR3 is TGTGCCAGTAGTTTCCTCCGGGACAGCTATAATCAGCCCCAGCATTTT. As protein: CASSFLRDSYNQPQHF.